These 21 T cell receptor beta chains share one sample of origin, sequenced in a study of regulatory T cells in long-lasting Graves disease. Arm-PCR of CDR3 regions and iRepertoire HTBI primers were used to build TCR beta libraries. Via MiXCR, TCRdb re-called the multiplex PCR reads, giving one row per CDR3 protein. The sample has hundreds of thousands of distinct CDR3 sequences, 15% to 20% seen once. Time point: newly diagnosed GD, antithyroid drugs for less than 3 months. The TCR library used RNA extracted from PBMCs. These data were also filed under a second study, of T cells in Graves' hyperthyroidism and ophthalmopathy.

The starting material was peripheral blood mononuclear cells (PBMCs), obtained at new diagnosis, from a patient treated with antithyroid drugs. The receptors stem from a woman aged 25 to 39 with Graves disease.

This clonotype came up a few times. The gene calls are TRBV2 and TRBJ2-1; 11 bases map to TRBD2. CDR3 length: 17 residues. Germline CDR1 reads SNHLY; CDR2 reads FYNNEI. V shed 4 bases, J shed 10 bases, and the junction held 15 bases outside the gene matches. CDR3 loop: CASSALKTSGSTGEQFF. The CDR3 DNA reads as TGTGCCAGCAGTGCCCTCAAAACTAGCGGGAGCACCGGGGAGCAGTTCTTC.

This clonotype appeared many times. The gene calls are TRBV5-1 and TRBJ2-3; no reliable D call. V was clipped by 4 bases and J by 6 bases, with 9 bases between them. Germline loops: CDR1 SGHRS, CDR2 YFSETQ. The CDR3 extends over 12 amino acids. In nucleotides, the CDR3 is TGCGCCAGCAGCCAAGTTTCGGATACGCAGTATTTT. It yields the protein CASSQVSDTQYF.

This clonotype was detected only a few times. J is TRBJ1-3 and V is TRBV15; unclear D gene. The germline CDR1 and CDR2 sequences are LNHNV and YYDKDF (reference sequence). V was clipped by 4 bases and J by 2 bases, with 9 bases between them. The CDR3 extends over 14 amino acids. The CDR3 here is CATSKGGTGNTIYF. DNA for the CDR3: TGTGCCACCAGCAAGGGTGGGACTGGAAACACCATATATTTT.

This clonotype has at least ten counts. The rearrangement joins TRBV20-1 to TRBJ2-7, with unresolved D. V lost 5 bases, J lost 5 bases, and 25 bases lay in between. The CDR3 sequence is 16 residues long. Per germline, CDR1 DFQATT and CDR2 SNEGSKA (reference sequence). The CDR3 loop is CSARPPGLTFADEQYF. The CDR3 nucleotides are TGCAGTGCTCGCCCCCCCGGCCTCACTTTCGCAGACGAGCAGTACTTC.

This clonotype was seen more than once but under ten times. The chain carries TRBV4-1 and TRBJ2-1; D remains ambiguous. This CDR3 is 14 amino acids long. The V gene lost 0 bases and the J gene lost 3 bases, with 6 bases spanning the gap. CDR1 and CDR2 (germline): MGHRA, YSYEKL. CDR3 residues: CASSQDSIYNEQFF. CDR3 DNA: TGCGCCAGCAGCCAAGATTCCATCTACAATGAGCAGTTCTTC.

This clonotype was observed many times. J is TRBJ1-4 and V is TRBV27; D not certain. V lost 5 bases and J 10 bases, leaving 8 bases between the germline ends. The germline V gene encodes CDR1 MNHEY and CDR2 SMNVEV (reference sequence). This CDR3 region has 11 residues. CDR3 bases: TGTGCCAGCAGTGAAGCCGGAAAACTGTTTTTT. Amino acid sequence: CASSEAGKLFF.

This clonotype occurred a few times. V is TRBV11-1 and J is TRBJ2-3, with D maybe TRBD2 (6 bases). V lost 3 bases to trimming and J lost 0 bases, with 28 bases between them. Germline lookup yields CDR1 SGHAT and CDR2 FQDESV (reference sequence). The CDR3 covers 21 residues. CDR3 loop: CASSFGFLFSWAEGSTDTQYF. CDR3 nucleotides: TGTGCCAGCAGCTTCGGGTTCCTTTTCAGCTGGGCGGAGGGAAGCACAGATACGCAGTATTTT.

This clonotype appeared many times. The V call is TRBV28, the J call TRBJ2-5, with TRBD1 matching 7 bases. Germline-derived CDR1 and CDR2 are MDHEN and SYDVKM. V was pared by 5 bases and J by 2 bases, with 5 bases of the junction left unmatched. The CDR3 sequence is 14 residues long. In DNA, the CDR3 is TGTGCCAGCAGTCACGACAGGGTTCAAGAGACCCAGTACTTC. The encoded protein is CASSHDRVQETQYF.

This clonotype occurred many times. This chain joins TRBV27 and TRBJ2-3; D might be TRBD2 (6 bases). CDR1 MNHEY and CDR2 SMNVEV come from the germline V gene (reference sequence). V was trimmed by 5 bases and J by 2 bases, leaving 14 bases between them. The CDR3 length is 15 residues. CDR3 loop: CASSTQGLPTDTQYF. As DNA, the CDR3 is TGTGCCAGCAGTACCCAGGGACTCCCCACAGATACGCAGTATTTT.

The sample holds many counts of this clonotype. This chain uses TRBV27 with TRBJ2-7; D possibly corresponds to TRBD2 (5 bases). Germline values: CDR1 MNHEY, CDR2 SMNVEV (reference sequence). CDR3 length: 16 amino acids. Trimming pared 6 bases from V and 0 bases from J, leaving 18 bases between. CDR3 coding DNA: TGTGCCAGCAGCATCACTATGGGAGCGGTCTCCTACGAGCAGTACTTC. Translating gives CASSITMGAVSYEQYF.

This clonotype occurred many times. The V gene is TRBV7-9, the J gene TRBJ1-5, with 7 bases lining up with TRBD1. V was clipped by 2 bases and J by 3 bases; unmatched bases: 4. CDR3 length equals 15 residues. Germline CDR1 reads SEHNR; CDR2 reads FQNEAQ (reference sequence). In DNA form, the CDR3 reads TGTGCCAGCAGCTTAAACGGACAGGCCAATCAGCCCCAGCATTTT. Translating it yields CASSLNGQANQPQHF.

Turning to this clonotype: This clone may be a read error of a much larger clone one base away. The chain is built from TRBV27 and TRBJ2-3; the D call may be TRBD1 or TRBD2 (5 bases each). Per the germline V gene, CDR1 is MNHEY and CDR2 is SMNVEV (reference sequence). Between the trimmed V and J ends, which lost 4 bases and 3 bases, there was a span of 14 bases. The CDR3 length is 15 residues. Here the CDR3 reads CASSSLGVLTDTQYF. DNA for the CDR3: TGTGCCAGCAGTTCACTGGGGGTTCTAACAGATACGCAGTATTTT.

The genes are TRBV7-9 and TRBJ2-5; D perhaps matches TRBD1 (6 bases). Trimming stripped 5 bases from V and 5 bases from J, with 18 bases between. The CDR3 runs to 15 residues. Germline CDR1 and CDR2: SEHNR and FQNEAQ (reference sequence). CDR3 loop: CASSPYVGGPETQYF. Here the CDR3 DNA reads TGTGCCAGCAGCCCCTATGTAGGGGGTCCGGAGACCCAGTACTTC. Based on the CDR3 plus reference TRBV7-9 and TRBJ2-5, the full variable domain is DTGVSQNPRHKITKRGQNVTFRCDPISEHNRLYWYRQTLGQGPEFLTYFQNEAQLEKSRLLSDRFSAERPKGSFSTLEIQRTEQGDSAMYLCASSPYVGGPETQYFGPGTRLLVL.

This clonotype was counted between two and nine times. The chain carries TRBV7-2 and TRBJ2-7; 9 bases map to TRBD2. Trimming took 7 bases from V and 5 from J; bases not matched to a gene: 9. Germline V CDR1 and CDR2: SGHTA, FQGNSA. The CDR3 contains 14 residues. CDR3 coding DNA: TGTGCCAGCACCGTCCCTCTAGCGGGGAACGAGCAGTACTTC. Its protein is CASTVPLAGNEQYF.

CDR3 in amino acids: CSAVESGQPQHF. The CDR3 bases are TGCAGCGCCGTGGAGTCGGGACAGCCCCAGCATTTT. V usage is TRBV29-1 and J usage is TRBJ1-5; D remains ambiguous. The CDR3 length is 12 residues. Germline V CDR1 and CDR2: SQVTM, ANQGSEA. V shed 7 bases and J shed 7 bases, with 14 bases lying between them.

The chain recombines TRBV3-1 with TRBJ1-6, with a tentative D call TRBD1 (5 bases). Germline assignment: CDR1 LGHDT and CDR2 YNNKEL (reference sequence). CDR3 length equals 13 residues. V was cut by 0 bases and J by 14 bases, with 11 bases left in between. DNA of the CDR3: TGTGCCAGCAGCCAAGAGGGGGGGTCGGCCCTCCACTTT. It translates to CASSQEGGSALHF.

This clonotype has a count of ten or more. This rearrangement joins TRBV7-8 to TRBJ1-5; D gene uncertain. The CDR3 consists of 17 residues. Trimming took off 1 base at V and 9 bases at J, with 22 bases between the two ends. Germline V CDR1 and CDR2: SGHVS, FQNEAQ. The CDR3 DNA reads TGTGCCAGCAGCTTAGTGCTCGCGGCAGATAAAAGATGGCCCCAGCATTTT. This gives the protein CASSLVLAADKRWPQHF. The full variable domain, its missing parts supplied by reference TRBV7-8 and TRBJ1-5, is GAGVSQSPRYKVAKRGQDVALRCDPISGHVSLFWYQQALGQGPEFLTYFQNEAQLDKSGLPSDRFFAERPEGSVSTLKIQRTQQEDSAVYLCASSLVLAADKRWPQHFGDGTRLSIL.

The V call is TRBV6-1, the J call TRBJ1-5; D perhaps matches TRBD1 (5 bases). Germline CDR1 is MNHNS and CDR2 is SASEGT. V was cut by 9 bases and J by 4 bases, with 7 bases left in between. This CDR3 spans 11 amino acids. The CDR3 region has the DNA TGTGCCAGGGGGGTTAATCAGCCCCAGCATTTT. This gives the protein CARGVNQPQHF.

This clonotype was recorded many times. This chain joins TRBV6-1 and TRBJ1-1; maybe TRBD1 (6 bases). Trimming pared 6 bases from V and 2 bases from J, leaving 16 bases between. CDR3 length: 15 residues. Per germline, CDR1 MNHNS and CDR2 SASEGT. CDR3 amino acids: CASSHYGGGNTEAFF. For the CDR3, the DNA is TGTGCCAGCAGCCACTACGGGGGGGGCAACACTGAAGCTTTCTTT.

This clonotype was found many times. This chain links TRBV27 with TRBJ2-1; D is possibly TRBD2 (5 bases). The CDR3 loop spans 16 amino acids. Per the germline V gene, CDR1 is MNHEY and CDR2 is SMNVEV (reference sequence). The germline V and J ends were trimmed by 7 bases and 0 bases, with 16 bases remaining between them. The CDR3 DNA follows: TGTGCCAGCAAAGGTGAGGGAAGAGGCTCCTACAATGAGCAGTTCTTC. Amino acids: CASKGEGRGSYNEQFF.

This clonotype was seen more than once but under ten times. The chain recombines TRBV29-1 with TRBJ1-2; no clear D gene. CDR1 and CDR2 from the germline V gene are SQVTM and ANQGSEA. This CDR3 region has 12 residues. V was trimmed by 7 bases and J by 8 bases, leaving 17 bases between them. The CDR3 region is CSATRTGYGYTF. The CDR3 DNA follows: TGCAGCGCCACGCGGACGGGTTACGGCTACACCTTC.